This T cell receptor beta chain stems from a study of metastatic and nonmetastatic thyroid tumors. Study details: Repertoire data that came from the blood and tumor or nodule tissue of malignant and benign thyroid patients were compared. Study-wide results and caveats: The study reportedly found significantly higher TCR beta diversity in malignant thyroid tumors than benign nodules, in blood and tumor.

No treatment had been given to any patient before thyroid surgery. The V end was cut by 1 base, the J end by 0 bases, with 13 bases between. CDR1 and CDR2 from the germline V gene are LGHDT and YNNKEL (reference sequence). This CDR3 contains 16 residues. This clone has ten or more counts. Its antigen remains unknown. As originally analysed: It was from CDR3 differences across clinicopathological groups that a distant-metastasis classifier for papillary thyroid cancer was built. Using MiXCR, TCRdb reanalyzed the PCR reads. These V and J calls originate from TCRdb's pipeline instead of the authors' own analysis. Here the sample spans 20,000 to 25,000 clones, about an eighth being singletons.

This chain links TRBV3-1 with TRBJ2-7, with TRBD1 as a possible D gene (5 bases). The specimen was blood. The receptor was isolated from a female donor with papillary thyroid cancer or a benign thyroid nodule (not recorded which). Some clones in this sample may be carry-over from other donors' samples. CDR3 protein: CASSQGLGLLSYEQYF. CDR3 nucleotide sequence: TGTGCCAGCAGCCAAGGGTTGGGGCTACTCTCCTACGAGCAGTACTTC.